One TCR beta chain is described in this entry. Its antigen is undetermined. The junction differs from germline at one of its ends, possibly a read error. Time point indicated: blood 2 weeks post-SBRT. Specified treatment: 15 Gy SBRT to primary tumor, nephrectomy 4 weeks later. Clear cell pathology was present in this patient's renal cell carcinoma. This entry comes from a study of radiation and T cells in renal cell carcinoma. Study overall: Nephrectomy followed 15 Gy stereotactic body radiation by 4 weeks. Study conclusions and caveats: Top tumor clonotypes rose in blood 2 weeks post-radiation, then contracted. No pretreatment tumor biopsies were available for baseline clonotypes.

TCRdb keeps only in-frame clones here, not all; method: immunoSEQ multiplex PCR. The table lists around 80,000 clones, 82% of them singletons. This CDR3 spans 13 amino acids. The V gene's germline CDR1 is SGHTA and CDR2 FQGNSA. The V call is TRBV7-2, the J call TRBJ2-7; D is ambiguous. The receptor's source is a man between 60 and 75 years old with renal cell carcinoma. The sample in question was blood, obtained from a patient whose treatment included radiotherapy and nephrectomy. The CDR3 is CASSPTDSFEQYF. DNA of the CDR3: TGTGCCAGCAGCCCCACCGATTCCTTCGAGCAGTACTTC. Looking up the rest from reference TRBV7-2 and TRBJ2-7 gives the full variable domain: GAGVSQSPSNKVTEKGKDVELRCDPISGHTALYWYRQSLGQGLEFLIYFQGNSAPDKSGLPSDRFSAERTGGSVSTLTIQRTQQEDSAVYLCASSPTDSFEQYFGPGTRLTVT.